The 7 T cell receptor beta chains in this list originate from one sample, sequenced in a study of OX40 agonist ivuxolimab in advanced cancers. Sequencing was performed with immunoSEQ multiplex PCR; in TCRdb, only in-frame clones are kept and a portion is missing. The sample lists approximately 70,000 clones, 80% to 95% seen once, with approximately 0.5% in the top ten. The specimen was CD4+ or CD8+ T cells sorted from blood, collected in a trial of the OX40 agonist ivuxolimab. Receptor source: an adult with an advanced solid tumor such as melanoma, head and neck, liver or kidney cancer.

The chain recombines TRBV5-1 with TRBJ1-1, with D tentatively TRBD1 (5 bases). Trimming removed 6 bases at V and 0 bases at J, with 18 bases between. Germline V gene lookup returns CDR1 SGHRS and CDR2 YFSETQ. This CDR3 has 16 residues. CDR3 bases: TGCGCCAGCACCCCGCAGGCGGGGGAGCTGAACACTGAAGCTTTCTTT. This translates into CASTPQAGELNTEAFF.

The V gene is TRBV28, the J gene TRBJ1-2, with D perhaps matching TRBD1 (5 bases). The germline V gene encodes CDR1 MDHEN and CDR2 SYDVKM. The V and J ends lost 8 bases and 1 base respectively, with 8 bases between them. The CDR3 sequence is 12 residues long. The CDR3 sequence: CASRDGNYGYTF. The CDR3 coding sequence is TGTGCCAGCCGGGACGGTAACTATGGCTACACCTTC.

J is TRBJ1-1 and V is TRBV2; 8 bases align to TRBD1. In germline, CDR1 is SNHLY, CDR2 FYNNEI. The CDR3 consists of 13 residues. V was clipped by 8 bases and J by 1 base; unmatched bases: 3. CDR3 residues: CASGDRGNTEAFF. The CDR3 region has the DNA TGTGCCAGCGGAGACAGGGGGAACACTGAAGCTTTCTTT.

CDR3 amino acids: CASSQEQGWIAGYTF. CDR3 in DNA: TGTGCCAGCAGCCAGGAACAGGGATGGATCGCTGGCTACACCTTC. The chain employs TRBV14 and TRBJ1-2, with D possibly TRBD1 on 6 matching bases. The germline V gene has CDR1 SGHDN and CDR2 FVKESK. V lost 3 bases and J lost 7, with 18 bases in between. The CDR3 has 15 amino acids.

This clone came up once. This rearrangement joins TRBV5-1 to TRBJ2-7; 7 bases are a match to TRBD1. Germline CDR1 reads SGHRS; CDR2 reads YFSETQ. The ends lost 4 bases at V and 2 bases at J; junction bases unmatched: 12. This CDR3 has 16 residues. The CDR3 coding sequence is TGCGCCAGCAGCCAGGGAAGGTGGGACAGCCCCTACGAGCAGTACTTC. Protein sequence: CASSQGRWDSPYEQYF.

CDR3 nucleotide sequence: TGTGCCAGCACCACCCGGGGACCTCTCACCGGGGAGCTGTTTTTT. Encoded protein: CASTTRGPLTGELFF. The gene calls are TRBV11-2 and TRBJ2-2; either TRBD1 or TRBD2 may fit D (5 bases each). With 7 bases removed from V and 4 bases from J, the gap between germline ends came to 16 bases. The germline V gene encodes CDR1 SGHAT and CDR2 FQNNGV. This CDR3 contains 15 residues.

The CDR3 sequence: CAWSGERWGETQYF. CDR3 bases: TGTGCCTGGAGCGGAGAGAGGTGGGGAGAGACCCAGTACTTC. This chain connects TRBV30 to TRBJ2-5; D not certain. Germline lookup yields CDR1 GTSNPN and CDR2 SVGIG (reference sequence). The CDR3 runs 14 residues. Trimming took off 3 bases at V and 4 bases at J, with 15 bases between the two ends.